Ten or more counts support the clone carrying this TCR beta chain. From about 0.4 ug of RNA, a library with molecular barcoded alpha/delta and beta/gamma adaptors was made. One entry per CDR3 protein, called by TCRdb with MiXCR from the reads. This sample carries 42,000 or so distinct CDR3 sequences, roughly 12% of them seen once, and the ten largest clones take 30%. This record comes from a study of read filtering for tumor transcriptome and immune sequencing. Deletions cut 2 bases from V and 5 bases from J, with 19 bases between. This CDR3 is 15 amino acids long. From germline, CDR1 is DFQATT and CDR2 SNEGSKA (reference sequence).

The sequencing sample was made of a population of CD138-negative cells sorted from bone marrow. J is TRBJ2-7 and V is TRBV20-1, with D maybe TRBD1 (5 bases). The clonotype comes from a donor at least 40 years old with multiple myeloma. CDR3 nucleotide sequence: TGCAGTGCTAGAAAACAGGAGAACGTTGGTCACGAGCAGTACTTC. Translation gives CSARKQENVGHEQYF.